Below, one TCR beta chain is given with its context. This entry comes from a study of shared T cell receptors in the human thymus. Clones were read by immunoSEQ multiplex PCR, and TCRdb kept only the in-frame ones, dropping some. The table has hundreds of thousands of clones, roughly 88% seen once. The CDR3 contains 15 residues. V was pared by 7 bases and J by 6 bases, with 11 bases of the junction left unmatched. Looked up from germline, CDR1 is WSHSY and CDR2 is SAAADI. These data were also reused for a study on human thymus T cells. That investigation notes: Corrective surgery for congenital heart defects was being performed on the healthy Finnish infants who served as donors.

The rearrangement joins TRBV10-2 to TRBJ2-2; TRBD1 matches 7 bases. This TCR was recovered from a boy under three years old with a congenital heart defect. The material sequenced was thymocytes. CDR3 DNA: TGCGCCAGCAACGGACAGGACTTGTCGGCCGGGGAGCTGTTTTTT. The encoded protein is CASNGQDLSAGELFF.